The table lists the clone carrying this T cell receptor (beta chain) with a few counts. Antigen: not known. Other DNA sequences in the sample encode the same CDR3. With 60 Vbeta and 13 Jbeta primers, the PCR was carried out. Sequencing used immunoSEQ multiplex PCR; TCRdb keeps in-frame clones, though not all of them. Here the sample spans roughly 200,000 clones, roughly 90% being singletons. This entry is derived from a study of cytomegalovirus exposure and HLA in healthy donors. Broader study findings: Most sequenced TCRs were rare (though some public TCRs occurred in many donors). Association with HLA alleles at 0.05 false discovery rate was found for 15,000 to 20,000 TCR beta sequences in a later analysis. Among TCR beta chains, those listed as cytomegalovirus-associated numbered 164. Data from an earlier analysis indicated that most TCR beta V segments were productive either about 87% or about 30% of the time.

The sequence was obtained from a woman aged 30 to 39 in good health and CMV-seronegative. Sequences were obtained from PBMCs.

CDR3 region: CASSIGTVNTEAFF. CDR3 coding DNA: TGTGCCAGTAGTATCGGGACAGTGAACACTGAAGCTTTCTTT. The rearrangement joins TRBV19 to TRBJ1-1, with 7 bases identical to TRBD1. The germline V gene encodes CDR1 LNHDA and CDR2 SQIVND (reference sequence). The CDR3 extends over 14 amino acids. V shed 3 bases, J shed 0 bases, and the junction held 1 base outside the gene matches.